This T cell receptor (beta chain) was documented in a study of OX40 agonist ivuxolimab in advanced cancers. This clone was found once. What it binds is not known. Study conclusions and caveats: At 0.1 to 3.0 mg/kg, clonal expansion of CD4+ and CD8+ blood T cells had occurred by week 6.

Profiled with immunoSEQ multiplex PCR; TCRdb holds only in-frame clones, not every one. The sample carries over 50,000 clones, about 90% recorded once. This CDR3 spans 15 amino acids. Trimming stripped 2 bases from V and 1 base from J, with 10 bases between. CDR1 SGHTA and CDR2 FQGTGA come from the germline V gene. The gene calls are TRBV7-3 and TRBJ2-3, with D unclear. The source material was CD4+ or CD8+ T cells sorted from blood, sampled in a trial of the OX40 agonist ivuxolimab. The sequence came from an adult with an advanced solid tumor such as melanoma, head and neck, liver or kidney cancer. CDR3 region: CASSLYFGGTDTQYF. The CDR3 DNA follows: TGTGCCAGCAGCTTATACTTTGGGGGCACAGATACGCAGTATTTT.